A selection of T cell receptor beta chains follows, all from one sample in a study of shared clonotypes between healthy human individuals. TCRdb's copy holds only in-frame clones and misses some; the assay was immunoSEQ multiplex PCR. Here the sample spans under 150,000 clones, under 70% being singletons. The sequenced sample was memory CD8+ T cells sorted from blood. These receptors were collected from a woman younger than 45 in good health. Each CDR3 is given with its conserved first and last residue. Fields, in order: CDR3 protein, CDR3 DNA, D gene, J gene, V gene, clone size. A D gene is named only where the DNA matches it firmly. Size tells how often a clone was seen (once, few, many) or the class of an expanded clone, and some rows leave it out.

CASSTGEAGELFF,TGTGCCAGCAGTACAGGGGAGGCCGGGGAGCTGTTTTTT,NA,TRBJ2-2,TRBV27,many
CASSISGQGLIGELFF,TGTGCCAGCAGCATCTCGGGACAGGGTTTGATCGGGGAGCTGTTTTTT,TRBD1,TRBJ2-2,TRBV7-8,NA
CASSTSDSGLGSRSYEQYF,TGTGCCAGCTCAACATCCGACTCGGGGTTGGGGAGCCGCTCCTACGAGCAGTACTTC,NA,TRBJ2-7,TRBV18,once
CASSLSAGVRNEQFF,TGTGCCAGCAGCTTAAGTGCGGGAGTTAGAAATGAGCAGTTCTTC,TRBD2,TRBJ2-1,TRBV7-2,NA
CASSLLPRGDTQYF,TGTGCCAGCAGTTTATTGCCCCGGGGAGATACGCAGTATTTT,NA,TRBJ2-3,TRBV28,NA
CASSLSSTGGAGYGYTF,TGTGCCAGCAGTTTATCTTCGACAGGGGGCGCTGGGTATGGCTACACCTTC,TRBD1,TRBJ1-2,TRBV27,many
CASSEVQKYSYEQYF,TGTGCCAGCAGTGAAGTACAGAAGTATTCCTACGAGCAGTACTTC,NA,TRBJ2-7,TRBV6-1,NA
CASSLISTGAYNEQFF,TGTGCCAGCAGTTTAATCAGCACAGGAGCCTACAATGAGCAGTTCTTC,NA,TRBJ2-1,TRBV27,NA
CASRRDRGTSEQYF,TGTGCCAGTAGGAGGGACAGGGGTACAAGCGAGCAGTACTTC,TRBD1,TRBJ2-7,TRBV19,NA
CASSQDRVRQPQHF,TGTGCCAGCTCTCAAGACAGGGTTCGACAGCCCCAGCATTTT,TRBD1,TRBJ1-5,TRBV18,NA
CASSFGQGGEQYF,TGTGCCAGCAGCTTTGGACAGGGGGGCGAGCAGTACTTC,TRBD1,TRBJ2-7,TRBV7-9,NA
CATSSEAGGGETQYF,TGTGCCACCAGCTCTGAGGCGGGAGGTGGAGAGACCCAGTACTTC,TRBD2,TRBJ2-5,TRBV15,many
CASRGLNEQFF,TGCGCCAGCCGGGGGTTAAATGAGCAGTTCTTC,NA,TRBJ2-1,TRBV10-2,NA
CASSFELTSSYNEQFF,TGTGCCAGTAGCTTCGAACTTACTAGCTCCTACAATGAGCAGTTCTTC,NA,TRBJ2-1,TRBV19,few
CASSEETGGAYEQYF,TGTGCCAGCAGTGAAGAGACAGGGGGCGCCTACGAGCAGTACTTC,TRBD1,TRBJ2-7,TRBV6-1,NA
CASSLGGGTEAFF,TGTGCCAGCAGTTTAGGAGGGGGCACTGAAGCTTTCTTT,NA,TRBJ1-1,TRBV28,NA
CATSRDLFGMGEGQPQHF,TGTGCCACCAGCAGAGATCTCTTTGGTATGGGGGAAGGACAGCCCCAGCATTTT,NA,TRBJ1-5,TRBV15,NA
CASGPRYGKENTEAFF,TGTGCCAGCGGACCCCGGTACGGCAAGGAGAACACTGAAGCTTTCTTT,NA,TRBJ1-1,TRBV28,NA